These 14 T cell receptor beta chains came from one sample sequenced in a study of cytomegalovirus exposure and HLA in healthy donors. With 60 Vbeta and 13 Jbeta primers, the PCR was carried out. Assay: immunoSEQ multiplex PCR; the TCRdb copy retains only in-frame clones and omits some. This sample has over 65,000 clones, with 75% found just once. Specimen: PBMCs. These receptors all stem from a man aged 35 to 55 in good health and CMV-seronegative.

This clone was seen once. The chain couples TRBV5-1 to TRBJ2-1; D gene ambiguous. Trimming stripped 0 bases from V and 4 bases from J, with 8 bases between. CDR3 size: 14 residues. Germline V gives CDR1 SGHRS, CDR2 YFSETQ. The CDR3 is CASSLGGGYNEQFF. CDR3 coding DNA: TGCGCCAGCAGCTTGGGTGGCGGTTACAATGAGCAGTTCTTC. The complete variable domain, with remaining parts taken from reference TRBV5-1 and TRBJ2-1, reads KAGVTQTPRYLIKTRGQQVTLSCSPISGHRSVSWYQQTPGQGLQFLFEYFSETQRNKGNFPGRFSGRQFSNSRSEMNVSTLELGDSALYLCASSLGGGYNEQFFGPGTRLTVL.

The V gene is TRBV5-1, the J gene TRBJ1-1; perhaps TRBD1 as D (6 bases). The germline V gene encodes CDR1 SGHRS and CDR2 YFSETQ. The CDR3 extends over 15 amino acids. V lost 1 base, J lost 4 bases, and 14 bases lay in between. CDR3 in DNA: TGCGCCAGCAGCTTGTTGGGGGCTTTGAGCACTGAAGCTTTCTTT. It specifies CASSLLGALSTEAFF.

This clone turned up a few times. V usage is TRBV11-3 and J usage is TRBJ2-7; the match to TRBD2 covers 9 bases. J lost 6 bases, V lost 6 bases, and 6 bases had no gene match. This CDR3 region has 13 residues. Germline CDR1 is SGHNT and CDR2 is YENEEA. The CDR3 spells CASSLLAGSEQYF. In DNA form, the CDR3 reads TGTGCCAGCAGTCTACTAGCGGGCTCCGAGCAGTACTTC. Full variable domain (remainder filled in from reference TRBV11-3 and TRBJ2-7): EAGVVQSPRYKIIEKKQPVAFWCNPISGHNTLYWYLQNLGQGPELLIRYENEEAVDDSQLPKDRFSAERLKGVDSTLKIQPAELGDSAVYLCASSLLAGSEQYFGPGTRLTVT.

The sample holds a few counts of this clone. The chain carries TRBV5-1 and TRBJ1-4; 9 bases are shared with TRBD1. V was clipped by 5 bases and J by 7 bases; unmatched bases: 9. Germline V lookup: CDR1 SGHRS, CDR2 YFSETQ. The length of the CDR3 is 15 residues. The CDR3 loop is CASRWSGQGFEKLFF. CDR3 sequence (DNA): TGCGCCAGCAGGTGGTCGGGACAGGGTTTTGAAAAACTGTTTTTT.

This chain uses TRBV6-4 with TRBJ2-1, with 11 bases fitting TRBD2. This CDR3 region has 15 residues. Germline values: CDR1 MRHNA, CDR2 SNTAGT. J gave up 4 bases and V 6 bases, and 5 bases lay outside the gene matches. CDR3 residues: CASRALAGEYNEQFF. CDR3 DNA sequence: TGTGCCAGCAGGGCACTAGCGGGAGAGTACAATGAGCAGTTCTTC.

This chain connects TRBV18 to TRBJ1-1; 9 bases map to TRBD1. The V gene end was trimmed by 4 bases and the J gene end by 7 bases; junction bases not matched to a gene: 10. The length of the CDR3 is 15 residues. Germline V lookup: CDR1 KGHSH, CDR2 LQKENI. For the CDR3, the DNA is TGTGCCAGCTCACAGTCAAAACAGGGGGCGGTTGAAGCTTTCTTT. Its translation: CASSQSKQGAVEAFF.

This clone appeared a few times. V and J are TRBV7-8 and TRBJ2-5, with 13 bases lining up with TRBD2. Germline CDR1 is SGHVS and CDR2 is FQNEAQ. The V gene end was trimmed by 5 bases and the J gene end by 1 base; junction bases not matched to a gene: 4. CDR3 length: 16 residues. CDR3 loop: CASSQTSGRSQETQYF. CDR3 in DNA: TGTGCCAGCAGCCAGACTAGCGGGAGGTCCCAAGAGACCCAGTACTTC. Drawing the rest from reference TRBV7-8 and TRBJ2-5, the complete variable domain is GAGVSQSPRYKVAKRGQDVALRCDPISGHVSLFWYQQALGQGPEFLTYFQNEAQLDKSGLPSDRFFAERPEGSVSTLKIQRTQQEDSAVYLCASSQTSGRSQETQYFGPGTRLLVL.

The rearrangement joins TRBV30 to TRBJ1-2, with 11 bases identical to TRBD1. CDR1 and CDR2 (germline): GTSNPN, SVGIG (reference sequence). This CDR3 comprises 15 residues. The ends lost 7 bases at V and 3 bases at J; junction bases unmatched: 10. The CDR3 DNA is TGTGCCTCTTCTTCCCGGGACAGGGGGTACTATGGCTACACCTTC. Its protein product is CASSSRDRGYYGYTF.

The chain links TRBV5-1 to TRBJ2-1; 10 bases match TRBD2. V shed 4 bases, J shed 7 bases, and the junction held 17 bases outside the gene matches. The CDR3 consists of 18 residues. Germline assignment: CDR1 SGHRS and CDR2 YFSETQ. The chain's CDR3 is CASSLWAAGGRGVNEQFF. CDR3 in DNA: TGCGCCAGCAGCCTATGGGCAGCGGGGGGGCGAGGTGTAAATGAGCAGTTCTTC.

The V call is TRBV28, the J call TRBJ1-1; 8 bases agree with TRBD1. Germline lookup yields CDR1 MDHEN and CDR2 SYDVKM. The V segment lost 2 bases and the J segment 2 bases; nucleotides outside the gene matches: 4. This CDR3 is 15 amino acids long. CDR3 sequence: CASSLPGQDNTEAFF. CDR3 nucleotides: TGTGCCAGCAGTTTACCGGGACAGGATAACACTGAAGCTTTCTTT.

This clone was seen a handful of times. The chain is built from TRBV6-5 and TRBJ2-1; 12 bases are shared with TRBD2. V was clipped by 0 bases and J by 10 bases; unmatched bases: 4. The germline V gene has CDR1 MNHEY and CDR2 SVGAGI. The CDR3 spans 15 residues. The CDR3 here is CASSYSPSGRGEQFF. CDR3 DNA: TGTGCCAGCAGTTACTCTCCTAGCGGGAGGGGGGAGCAGTTCTTC.

The V gene is TRBV2, the J gene TRBJ1-1, with 10 bases aligning to TRBD1. CDR1 is SNHLY and CDR2 is FYNNEI in the germline V gene. V was pared by 2 bases and J by 5 bases, with 17 bases of the junction left unmatched. This CDR3 contains 19 residues. CDR3 bases: TGTGCCAGCAGTGAACACCTTGGGACAGGGGTGCGGTTTGGGACTGAAGCTTTCTTT. As protein: CASSEHLGTGVRFGTEAFF.

The V call is TRBV30, the J call TRBJ2-7; 7 bases are shared with TRBD2. In germline, CDR1 is GTSNPN, CDR2 SVGIG (reference sequence). This CDR3 is 15 amino acids long. V lost 0 bases to trimming and J lost 6 bases; unmatched junction nucleotides: 11. The CDR3 nucleotides read TGTGCCTGGAGTGTACGCGCCGCGGGAGCCAGCGAGCAGTACTTC. This translates into CAWSVRAAGASEQYF.

The chain links TRBV7-2 to TRBJ2-2, with 11 bases matching TRBD1. Germline V CDR1 and CDR2: SGHTA, FQGNSA. Germline trimming cut 5 bases from V and 4 bases from J; bases unmatched to any gene: 6. The CDR3 is 16 residues long. DNA of the CDR3: TGTGCCAGCAGCGCTGCCGGGACAGGGGGCACCGGGGAGCTGTTTTTT. The encoded protein is CASSAAGTGGTGELFF.